This TCR beta chain was captured by sequencing in a study of T cell repertoires in cytomegalovirus infection. Study information: Public TCR beta signatures provided an indication of both CMV infection and a matching HLA type. General study results and limits: HLA-C-restricted CMV clonotypes gave the most frequent clonotype in two of eight donors.

The CDR3 has 14 residues. Germline V gives CDR1 MNHNS, CDR2 SASEGT. The ends lost 7 bases at V and 3 bases at J; junction bases unmatched: 6. This clonotype was seen ten or more times. Its antigen remains unknown. TCRdb fed the reads into MiXCR, producing one record per CDR3 protein. There are 400,000 to 550,000 distinct CDR3 sequences in the sample; about 11% occur only once, and 10% lies in the top ten. The specimen sequenced was PBMCs. The chain combines TRBV6-1 with TRBJ2-1; 7 bases agree with TRBD2. The TCR comes from a human donor in good health (CMV status not recorded). Some clones in this sample may be carry-over from other donors' samples. The CDR3 loop is CASNLAALYNEQFF. In nucleotides, the CDR3 is TGTGCCAGCAACCTAGCGGCCCTCTACAATGAGCAGTTCTTC.